These 24 T cell receptor beta chains share one sample of origin, sequenced in a study of regulatory T cells in long-lasting Graves disease. Arm-PCR of CDR3 regions and iRepertoire HTBI primers were used to build TCR beta libraries. One entry per CDR3 protein results from TCRdb running MiXCR on the multiplex PCR reads. The sample holds under 300,000 distinct CDR3 sequences, around 20% seen once. Time point denoted: newly diagnosed GD, antithyroid drugs for less than 3 months. Following extraction of RNA from PBMCs, that RNA was used to make the TCR library. The sample in question was peripheral blood mononuclear cells (PBMCs), obtained at new diagnosis, from a patient treated with antithyroid drugs. Receptors originate from a female donor with Graves disease.

This clonotype was seen repeatedly, ten times or more. This chain uses TRBV11-2 with TRBJ2-7; a weak D match, TRBD1 (6 bases). Germline CDR1 SGHAT, CDR2 FQNNGV. V lost 1 base to trimming and J lost 0 bases, with 10 bases between them. The CDR3 totals 15 residues. Here the CDR3 reads CASSLVPGVSYEQYF. In DNA form, the CDR3 reads TGTGCCAGCAGCTTAGTTCCAGGGGTCTCCTACGAGCAGTACTTC.

This clonotype was observed at least ten times. The chain has TRBV5-1 and TRBJ2-5; 8 bases line up with TRBD2. The CDR3 has 15 amino acids. Germline V gives CDR1 SGHRS, CDR2 YFSETQ. V was clipped by 4 bases and J by 5 bases; unmatched bases: 10. The CDR3 here is CASSTTGGNVETQYF. The CDR3 coding sequence is TGCGCCAGCAGCACGACGGGGGGGAACGTGGAGACCCAGTACTTC.

On this clonotype: With a far larger clone one base away, a read error is the likely cause. The genes are TRBV28 and TRBJ2-7; 10 nucleotides match TRBD2. The ends lost 3 bases at V and 7 bases at J; junction bases unmatched: 9. From germline, CDR1 is MDHEN and CDR2 SYDVKM. This CDR3 region has 15 residues. This chain's CDR3 is CASSFIAGGRYEQYF. The DNA for the CDR3 is TGTGCCAGCAGTTTTATAGCGGGGGGCAGGTATGAGCAGTACTTC.

CDR3 residues: CASSSKNTGGAETQYF. CDR3 coding DNA: TGTGCCAGCAGCTCAAAGAATACAGGGGGCGCGGAGACCCAGTACTTC. The chain carries TRBV5-4 and TRBJ2-5; 9 positions match TRBD1. The CDR3 is 16 residues long. V gave up 3 bases and J gave up 5 bases; unmatched junction bases: 11. Germline V CDR1 and CDR2: SGHNT, YYREEE (reference sequence). The variable domain in full, completed from reference TRBV5-4 and TRBJ2-5, reads ETGVTQSPTHLIKTRGQQVTLRCSSQSGHNTVSWYQQALGQGPQFIFQYYREEENGRGNFPPRFSGLQFPNYSSELNVNALELDDSALYLCASSSKNTGGAETQYFGPGTRLLVL.

The rearrangement uses TRBV4-1 and TRBJ1-2, with TRBD1 identical over 8 bases. The germline V gene has CDR1 MGHRA and CDR2 YSYEKL. The V gene end was trimmed by 0 bases and the J gene end by 0 bases; junction bases not matched to a gene: 3. CDR3 length: 16 amino acids. Here the CDR3 reads CASSQDDRGPNYGYTF. The CDR3 coding sequence is TGCGCCAGCAGCCAAGACGACAGGGGCCCTAACTATGGCTACACCTTC.

This clonotype came up many times. The chain links TRBV20-1 to TRBJ2-3, with TRBD2 matching over 10 bases. The CDR3 runs 14 residues. Germline lookup yields CDR1 DFQATT and CDR2 SNEGSKA (reference sequence). The V gene end was trimmed by 5 bases and the J gene end by 3 bases; junction bases not matched to a gene: 5. For the CDR3, the DNA is TGCAGTGCTGTAACTAGCGGGGAAACAGATACGCAGTATTTT. Its translation is CSAVTSGETDTQYF.

The chain is built from TRBV19 and TRBJ2-2, with TRBD2 identical over 8 bases. The trim removed 4 bases at V and 7 bases at J, leaving 5 bases unmatched. Germline V gene lookup returns CDR1 LNHDA and CDR2 SQIVND (reference sequence). There are 14 residues in the CDR3. CDR3 in amino acids: CASSSGRLGGELFF. In nucleotides, the CDR3 is TGTGCCAGTAGTAGCGGGAGGTTGGGCGGGGAGCTGTTTTTT.

There are many counts of this clonotype. This chain joins TRBV5-4 and TRBJ1-2, with D hard to call. Germline assignment: CDR1 SGHNT and CDR2 YYREEE (reference sequence). This CDR3 is 13 amino acids long. The ends were cut back, 4 bases at V and 4 bases at J, with 11 bases in the middle. CDR3 coding DNA: TGTGCCAGCAGCCGCGACGCCAGCTATGGCTACACCTTC. Translating it yields CASSRDASYGYTF.

Of note for this clonotype: One base away lies a much larger clone, so this may be a sequencing read error. This is likely a read error, given that the CDR3 carries no conserved phenylalanine or tryptophan at its end. CDR3 sequence: CSATHRRRDTIYL. The CDR3, as DNA: TGCAGTGCTACCCACCGACGCCGAGACACCATATATCTT. The V call is TRBV20-1, the J call TRBJ1-3; D ambiguous. The CDR3 runs 13 residues. Germline V CDR1 and CDR2: DFQATT, SNEGSKA (reference sequence). The V and J ends lost 4 bases and 8 bases respectively, with 15 bases between them.

This clonotype showed up many times. This chain links TRBV5-5 with TRBJ1-5; TRBD1 is a possible D gene (6 bases). Germline lookup yields CDR1 SGHKS and CDR2 YYEKEE (reference sequence). This CDR3 is 15 amino acids long. Trimming stripped 1 base from V and 3 bases from J, with 11 bases between. Written as DNA, the CDR3 is TGTGCCAGCAGCTTGTACAGGGCTTTCAATCAGCCCCAGCATTTT. It codes for CASSLYRAFNQPQHF.

V gene TRBV7-2 combines with J gene TRBJ2-3; maybe TRBD2 (6 bases). Germline CDR1 reads SGHTA; CDR2 reads FQGNSA. Trimming cost V 5 bases and J 1 base, with 19 bases left between them. The CDR3 sequence is 17 residues long. The CDR3: CASSPSNGAGRTDTQYF. CDR3 in DNA: TGTGCCAGCAGCCCCTCAAATGGAGCGGGTCGCACAGATACGCAGTATTTT.

In this sample, this clonotype turned up many times. The chain employs TRBV12-3 or TRBV12-4 and TRBJ2-2, with TRBD2 as a possible D gene (6 bases). Trimming shortened V by 6 bases and J by 1 base, and 12 bases separated the two germline ends. This CDR3 is 15 amino acids long. The CDR3: CASRKGRENTGELFF. Written as DNA, the CDR3 is TGTGCCAGCAGAAAAGGGCGGGAGAACACCGGGGAGCTGTTTTTT.

The sample holds many counts of this clonotype. CDR3 DNA: TGTGCCAGCAAGCCTTTTAGGGAGACCCAGTACTTC. Translated: CASKPFRETQYF. This rearrangement joins TRBV2 to TRBJ2-5; unclear D gene. From germline, CDR1 is SNHLY and CDR2 FYNNEI. Trimming shortened V by 7 bases and J by 5 bases, and 11 bases separated the two germline ends. The CDR3 runs 12 residues.

This clonotype was detected ten times or more. CDR3 residues: CASSSPGQSYEQYF. In DNA, the CDR3 is TGTGCCAGCAGCTCACCGGGACAAAGCTACGAGCAGTACTTC. V gene TRBV5-4 combines with J gene TRBJ2-7; tentative D call: TRBD1 (6 bases). The V end was cut by 3 bases, the J end by 3 bases, with 13 bases between. CDR1 is SGHNT and CDR2 is YYREEE in the germline V gene (reference sequence). The CDR3 spans 14 residues.

This chain connects TRBV7-3 to TRBJ2-1; a weak D match, TRBD1 (8 bases). The CDR3 runs 15 residues. Trimming removed 1 base from V and 7 bases from J, with 14 bases in between. Germline V lookup: CDR1 SGHTA, CDR2 FQGTGA. Here the CDR3 reads CASSLIQGGINEQFF. The CDR3 region has the DNA TGTGCCAGCAGCTTAATACAGGGGGGGATTAATGAGCAGTTCTTC.

On this clonotype itself: With a much larger clone just one base away, this may be a read error. J is TRBJ2-4 and V is TRBV12-3 or TRBV12-4; D perhaps matches TRBD2 (6 bases). Trimming removed 5 bases at V and 13 bases at J, with 18 bases between. This CDR3 is built from 13 residues. The CDR3 sequence: CASSPTRYGEQYF. In DNA form, the CDR3 reads TGTGCCAGCAGTCCGACTAGGTACGGTGAGCAGTACTTC.

This clonotype was recorded a few times. The CDR3 end shows no conserved phenylalanine or tryptophan, and so a read error is likely. The DNA is omitted, as the CDR3 cannot be located on it reliably, and the CDR3 follows TCRdb's listing. The chain carries TRBV20-1 and TRBJ1-4; TRBD1 reflects the table's D call only, with no check against the DNA. From its first to its last residue, the CDR3 has 14 amino acids. Germline loops: CDR1 DFQATT, CDR2 SNEGSKA (reference sequence). CDR3 region: CSARDPRQYEKLFL.

This clonotype was recorded at least ten times. The rearrangement links TRBV6-2 or TRBV6-3 to TRBJ1-1; D call uncertain. The germline V and J ends were trimmed by 6 bases and 7 bases, with 12 bases remaining between them. The CDR3 loop spans 12 amino acids. The germline V gene encodes CDR1 MNHEY and CDR2 SVGEGT. In DNA form, the CDR3 reads TGTGCCAGCAGCCTTTCTGGTGGTGAAGCTTTCTTT. This gives the protein CASSLSGGEAFF.

This clonotype was counted between two and nine times. V and J are TRBV5-1 and TRBJ1-3, with TRBD1 identical over 8 bases. Unmatched junction bases numbered 3, after V lost 2 bases and J lost 2 bases. CDR3 length: 15 amino acids. The germline CDR1 and CDR2 sequences are SGHRS and YFSETQ. The CDR3 DNA sequence: TGCGCCAGCAGCTTACAGGGGGTCGCTGGAAACACCATATATTTT. It yields the protein CASSLQGVAGNTIYF.

The genes are TRBV11-2 and TRBJ1-4; D might be TRBD1 (5 bases). The V gene lost 5 bases and the J gene lost 4 bases, with 20 bases spanning the gap. The CDR3 runs to 17 residues. CDR1 SGHAT and CDR2 FQNNGV come from the germline V gene. CDR3 DNA: TGTGCCAGCAGCCGTTACGCCTCCGGGACCGTTAATGAAAAACTGTTTTTT. Translating gives CASSRYASGTVNEKLFF. Based on the CDR3 plus reference TRBV11-2 and TRBJ1-4, the full variable domain is EAGVAQSPRYKIIEKRQSVAFWCNPISGHATLYWYQQILGQGPKLLIQFQNNGVVDDSQLPKDRFSAERLKGVDSTLKIQPAKLEDSAVYLCASSRYASGTVNEKLFFGSGTQLSVL.

This clonotype showed up many times. This chain joins TRBV12-3 or TRBV12-4 and TRBJ2-5; 8 nucleotides line up with TRBD2. The CDR3 is made up of 14 amino acids. V trimming: 6 bases; J trimming: 5 bases; junction bases outside the gene matches: 8. CDR3 loop: CASSGLARRETQYF. The CDR3 DNA is TGTGCCAGCAGCGGACTAGCTAGAAGGGAGACCCAGTACTTC.

There are many counts of this clonotype. The chain joins TRBV11-2 to TRBJ2-5; a possible D gene is TRBD1 (5 bases). CDR3 length: 16 amino acids. The V end lost 1 base, the J end lost 5 bases, and 17 bases lay between the germline ends. CDR1 and CDR2 (germline): SGHAT, FQNNGV. The CDR3 sequence is CASSLARVHISETQYF. In DNA, the CDR3 is TGTGCCAGCAGCTTAGCCAGGGTTCATATTTCGGAGACCCAGTACTTC.

This clonotype was picked up a small number of times. V and J are TRBV14 and TRBJ2-7; no firm D call. This CDR3 region has 11 residues. CDR1 and CDR2 (germline): SGHDN, FVKESK. The germline V and J ends were trimmed by 3 bases and 9 bases, with 9 bases remaining between them. Here the CDR3 reads CASSHRTVQYF. CDR3 in DNA: TGTGCCAGCAGCCATAGAACGGTGCAGTACTTC.

For this clonotype: The CDR3 does not close with the conserved phenylalanine or tryptophan, likely indicating a read error. The chain links TRBV14 to TRBJ2-7, with D possibly being TRBD2 (6 bases). This CDR3 is 12 amino acids long. V was shortened by 4 bases and J by 2 bases, with 6 bases between the two germline ends. Looked up from germline, CDR1 is SGHDN and CDR2 is FVKESK. The CDR3 loop reads CASSPGAYEQYL. The CDR3 DNA reads as TGTGCCAGCAGCCCGGGGGCCTACGAGCAGTACCTC.